Shown below are 5 T cell receptor beta chains from a single sample sequenced in a study of CD8 T cells in Susac syndrome. Random hexamers were used to reverse transcribe the RNA input (about 0.5 to 1 ug). TCRdb ran MiXCR on the immunoSEQ multiplex PCR reads and lists one entry per CDR3 protein. The repertoire includes 400,000 or so distinct CDR3 sequences, around 85% of them detected once, and under 0.15% sits in the top ten. Sequencing input: CD8+ T cells from PBMCs. The receptors were sampled from a human donor with multiple sclerosis.

This clonotype appeared once. The rearrangement joins TRBV24-1 to TRBJ2-2; weak D call: TRBD1 (6 bases). V dropped 4 bases and J dropped 0 bases, with 11 bases sitting between them. The CDR3 runs 16 residues. The germline V gene encodes CDR1 KGHDR and CDR2 SFDVKD. CDR3 in amino acids: CATSERTDANTGELFF. Here the CDR3 DNA reads TGTGCCACCAGTGAGCGGACAGATGCGAACACCGGGGAGCTGTTTTTT.

The chain recombines TRBV19 with TRBJ2-1; TRBD2 matches 8 bases. This CDR3 has 15 residues. J was trimmed by 1 base and V by 5 bases; bases with no gene match: 4. In germline, CDR1 is LNHDA, CDR2 SQIVND (reference sequence). CDR3 coding DNA: TGTGCCAGTAGTGGGTCGGGGGGGTCCTACAATGAGCAGTTCTTC. It yields the protein CASSGSGGSYNEQFF. Complete variable domain (other parts from reference TRBV19 and TRBJ2-1): DGGITQSPKYLFRKEGQNVTLSCEQNLNHDAMYWYRQDPGQGLRLIYYSQIVNDFQKGDIAEGYSVSREKKESFPLTVTSAQKNPTAFYLCASSGSGGSYNEQFFGPGTRLTVL.

The chain combines TRBV20-1 with TRBJ2-1, with a tentative D call TRBD1 (6 bases). Trimming removed 6 bases at V and 0 bases at J, with 15 bases between. The CDR3 length is 15 residues. Per germline, CDR1 DFQATT and CDR2 SNEGSKA (reference sequence). CDR3 in DNA: TGCAGTGCACCAAAGGACAGTTTCTCCTACAATGAGCAGTTCTTC. Residues: CSAPKDSFSYNEQFF.

This chain joins TRBV6-5 and TRBJ1-2; possibly TRBD1 for D (6 bases). CDR3 length equals 16 residues. Between the trimmed V and J ends, which lost 0 bases and 5 bases, there was a span of 16 bases. CDR1 is MNHEY, CDR2 SVGAGI, per germline. CDR3 sequence: CASSYSMGHFVYGYTF. DNA for the CDR3: TGTGCCAGCAGTTACTCGATGGGACACTTCGTTTATGGCTACACCTTC.

The chain recombines TRBV12-3 or TRBV12-4 with TRBJ2-5; 15 bases are a match to TRBD2. The CDR3 runs to 16 residues. The V gene end was trimmed by 5 bases and the J gene end by 6 bases; junction bases not matched to a gene: 7. The CDR3 loop is CASSPGLAGGPKTQYF. CDR3 nucleotides: TGTGCCAGCAGTCCCGGACTAGCGGGGGGGCCGAAGACCCAGTACTTC.